The 18 T cell receptor beta chains reported below all come from one sample, sequenced in a study of Tregs in tolerant kidney transplant recipients. Generated by immunoSEQ multiplex PCR, the TCRdb table keeps only in-frame clones and is missing some. This table holds about 48,000 clones. The sample was CD4+ T cells from blood, taken before the transplant. Every receptor here comes from a human donor who received a combined kidney and bone marrow transplant.

On this clone: The read terminates 3 residues ahead of where the CDR3 ends, so the germline J gene completes it. The V gene is TRBV20-1, the J gene TRBJ2-3, with a possible D match to TRBD2 (6 bases). Germline assignment: CDR1 DFQATT and CDR2 SNEGSKA (reference sequence). CDR3 length: 16 residues. V lost 0 bases to trimming and J lost 2 bases, with 15 bases between them. The part of the CDR3 DNA that was read is TGCAGTGCTAGAGATCCTCGGTCTAGCGACACAGATACG. Translation gives CSARDPRSSDTDT. The CDR3 reads in full as CSARDPRSSDTDTQYF.

Remarks on this clone: The read comes to an end 3 residues before the CDR3 does, leaving the germline J gene to fill in the end. The chain employs TRBV7-2 and TRBJ2-7; 9 nucleotides line up with TRBD1. In germline, CDR1 is SGHTA, CDR2 FQGNSA. V was pared by 3 bases and J by 6 bases, with 6 bases of the junction left unmatched. This CDR3 is built from 14 residues. The CDR3 bases that were read are TGTGCCAGCAGCTTCCGGGACAGGGCTAGCGAG. Protein sequence: CASSFRDRASE. The full CDR3 protein is CASSFRDRASEQYF.

Details on this clone: With the read ending 3 residues before the CDR3 end, the germline J gene is used to fill in that end. The genes are TRBV20-1 and TRBJ2-1, with D unclear. The V gene's germline CDR1 is DFQATT and CDR2 SNEGSKA (reference sequence). V was trimmed by 5 bases and J by 0 bases, leaving 17 bases between them. The CDR3 length is 16 residues. CDR3 amino acids: CSAPTRSASSYNEQFF. The sequenced CDR3 bases are TGCAGTGCTCCCACGAGGAGCGCAAGCTCCTACAATGAG.

Worth noting for this clone: The read finishes 3 residues shy of the CDR3 end, and the germline J gene is used to complete it. This chain uses TRBV5-6 with TRBJ1-2; TRBD1 aligns across 10 bases. Looked up from germline, CDR1 is SGHDT and CDR2 is YYEEEE. The CDR3 covers 14 residues. Unmatched junction bases numbered 3, after V lost 0 bases and J lost 7 bases. The covered CDR3 bases are TGTGCCAGCAGCTTGGGACAGGGGGCAGGTGGC. This gives the protein CASSLGQGAGG. The whole CDR3 sequence is CASSLGQGAGGYTF.

About this clone: Sequencing ends 3 residues short of the CDR3 end; the germline J gene provides the rest. The chain joins TRBV19 to TRBJ2-4; possibly TRBD2 for D (5 bases). Germline V CDR1 and CDR2: LNHDA, SQIVND (reference sequence). This CDR3 contains 14 residues. V lost 5 bases, J lost 0 bases, and 8 bases lay in between. The CDR3 reads CASSPRVAKNIQYF. The sequenced part of the CDR3 DNA is TGTGCCAGTAGTCCGCGGGTAGCCAAAAACATT.

Comment on this clone: The CDR3 extends 3 residues past the end of the read, so its final part is completed from the germline J gene. The genes are TRBV6-1 and TRBJ1-5; 7 nucleotides match TRBD1. V lost 3 bases, J lost 4 bases, and 9 bases stayed unmatched. Germline loops: CDR1 MNHNS, CDR2 SASEGT. This CDR3 is 16 amino acids long. The CDR3 DNA, read in part, is TGTGCCAGCAGTGATAGGGGTGCAGGGGGAAATCAGCCC. It specifies CASSDRGAGGNQP. From start to end, the CDR3 is CASSDRGAGGNQPQHF.

Regarding this clone: Read data end 3 residues before the CDR3 end; the end is taken from the germline J gene. This chain joins TRBV5-1 and TRBJ2-2; 9 bases map to TRBD1. Per the germline V gene, CDR1 is SGHRS and CDR2 is YFSETQ. Trimming at V came to 1 base and at J to 4 bases, leaving 5 bases not matched to a gene. This CDR3 has 16 amino acids. CDR3 sequence reads: CASSLLVTGGTGELFF. Partial CDR3 DNA: TGCGCCAGCAGCTTGTTGGTGACAGGGGGCACCGGGGAG.

A note on this clone: Read sequence stops 3 residues before the CDR3 end, and the germline J gene provides the missing end. The J gene is TRBJ2-5, the V gene TRBV2; TRBD2 aligns across 12 bases. V lost 5 bases, J lost 3 bases, and 4 bases stayed unmatched. CDR1 and CDR2 from the germline V gene are SNHLY and FYNNEI. The CDR3 is 15 amino acids. The sequenced part of the CDR3 DNA is TGTGCCAGCAGTCCTAGGACTAGCGGGAAAGAGACC. This sequence encodes CASSPRTSGKET. The full CDR3 protein is CASSPRTSGKETQYF. Filled out from reference TRBV2 and TRBJ2-5, the complete variable domain reads EPEVTQTPSHQVTQMGQEVILRCVPISNHLYFYWYRQILGQKVEFLVSFYNNEISEKSEIFDDQFSVERPDGSNFTLKIRSTKLEDSAMYFCASSPRTSGKETQYFGPGTRLLVL.

CDR3 DNA, as far as it was read: TGTGCCAGTAGTATAGGGCAGGGCCGATTGAACACTGAA. Translated: CASSIGQGRLNTE. The full CDR3 is CASSIGQGRLNTEAFF. This sequence joins TRBV19 and TRBJ1-1; D is possibly TRBD1 (5 bases). With the read ending 3 residues before the CDR3 end, the germline J gene is used to fill in that end. V lost 1 base and J lost 0, with 12 bases in between. There are 16 residues in the CDR3. Germline CDR1 LNHDA, CDR2 SQIVND (reference sequence).

About this clone: The read ends 3 residues before the CDR3 terminus; that terminus is restored from the germline J gene. V gene TRBV2 combines with J gene TRBJ1-5; tentatively, D is TRBD1 (5 bases). The CDR3 has 15 amino acids. CDR1 SNHLY and CDR2 FYNNEI come from the germline V gene. V was cut by 4 bases and J by 8 bases, with 18 bases left in between. The CDR3 is CASSAEQVTIEPQHF. CDR3 bases read: TGTGCCAGCAGTGCCGAACAGGTAACTATCGAGCCC.

A word on this clone: The read comes to an end 3 residues before the CDR3 does, leaving the germline J gene to fill in the end. This sequence joins TRBV7-2 and TRBJ1-2; D might be TRBD1 (5 bases). Germline CDR1 SGHTA, CDR2 FQGNSA. The CDR3 length is 15 residues. V lost 1 base, J lost 4 bases, and 13 bases lay in between. The CDR3 DNA, read in part, is TGTGCCAGCAGCTTAGTAGTTCCAGGGAGCTATGGC. Its translation is CASSLVVPGSYG. The CDR3 as a whole reads CASSLVVPGSYGYTF.

Note on this clone: From the germline J gene comes the end of the CDR3, since the read stops 3 residues before it. The V and J genes are TRBV6-2 or TRBV6-3 and TRBJ2-7, with 8 bases identical to TRBD2. There are 16 residues in the CDR3. CDR1 is MNHEY, CDR2 SVGEGT, per germline. V shed 4 bases and J 1 base; nucleotides not matched to a gene: 9. The sequenced CDR3 bases are TGTGCCAGCAGTTCCATAGCGGGACTAACTTCCTACGAG. It translates to CASSSIAGLTSYE. The full-length CDR3 reads as CASSSIAGLTSYEQYF.

About this clone: The CDR3 end falls 3 residues outside the read, so it is completed with the germline J gene. The J gene is TRBJ1-2, the V gene TRBV6-2 or TRBV6-3, with D possibly being TRBD1 (5 bases). This CDR3 has 13 residues. CDR1 MNHEY and CDR2 SVGEGT come from the germline V gene. The V and J ends lost 6 bases and 4 bases respectively, with 12 bases between them. CDR3 sequence reads: CASRNGQGYGYTF. The covered CDR3 bases are TGTGCCAGCAGAAACGGACAAGGCTATGGC.

The CDR3 loop reads CASSNTGGRSYEQYF. The covered CDR3 bases are TGTGCCAGCAGCAATACAGGGGGGCGCTCCTACGAG. The genes are TRBV7-2 and TRBJ2-7, with TRBD1 matching over 8 bases. Read coverage stops 3 residues before the CDR3 terminus; the germline J gene supplies the remainder. The junction had 6 bases not matched to a gene; V was cut back by 5 bases and J by 0 bases. Looked up from germline, CDR1 is SGHTA and CDR2 is FQGNSA. CDR3 length: 15 amino acids.

Points on this clone: The sequence runs out 3 residues before the end of the CDR3; the remainder is reconstructed from the germline J gene. The gene calls are TRBV11-2 and TRBJ1-2; 7 positions agree with TRBD1. Germline assignment: CDR1 SGHAT and CDR2 FQNNGV. CDR3 length equals 14 residues. Trimming took 5 bases from V and 5 from J; bases not matched to a gene: 8. The CDR3 loop is CASSPLGQLYGYTF. Partial CDR3 DNA: TGTGCCAGCAGCCCCTTGGGACAGTTATATGGC.

In regard to this clone: Read coverage stops 3 residues before the CDR3 terminus; the germline J gene supplies the remainder. The chain combines TRBV18 with TRBJ2-6; D not resolved. V was pared by 0 bases and J by 4 bases, with 7 bases between. CDR1 and CDR2 (germline): KGHSH, LQKENI. There are 15 residues in the CDR3. The CDR3: CASSPPPRGANVLTF. Incomplete CDR3 DNA: TGTGCCAGCTCACCACCCCCCAGGGGGGCCAACGTC.

On this clone: With the read ending 3 residues before the CDR3 end, the germline J gene is used to fill in that end. The chain carries TRBV7-2 and TRBJ1-2; the match to TRBD1 covers 10 bases. The CDR3 covers 15 residues. The germline gives CDR1 SGHTA, CDR2 FQGNSA. Incomplete CDR3 DNA: TGTGCCAGCAGCCTGGGGACAGGGGTTTCAGGGGGC. It yields the protein CASSLGTGVSGG. The CDR3, in full, reads CASSLGTGVSGGYTF.

Comment on this clone: The read falls 3 residues short of the CDR3 end, and the missing part is taken from the germline J gene. This rearrangement joins TRBV5-1 to TRBJ2-7, with D hard to call. The CDR3 consists of 13 residues. V lost 3 bases and J lost 1, with 8 bases in between. Germline V gene sequence: CDR1 SGHRS, CDR2 YFSETQ. CDR3 DNA, as far as it was read: TGCGCCAGCAGCTGGTTCGGGTCCTACGAG. It codes for CASSWFGSYE. Given in full, the CDR3 is CASSWFGSYEQYF. The full variable domain, completed using reference TRBV5-1 and TRBJ2-7, is KAGVTQTPRYLIKTRGQQVTLSCSPISGHRSVSWYQQTPGQGLQFLFEYFSETQRNKGNFPGRFSGRQFSNSRSEMNVSTLELGDSALYLCASSWFGSYEQYFGPGTRLTVT.